A single TCR beta chain is shown here with its context. Germline lookup yields CDR1 MNHEY and CDR2 SVGAGI. The CDR3 covers 12 residues. V lost 8 bases and J lost 3, with 10 bases in between. One Seattle source followed patients from active infection through their disease course. The sample comes from a study of blood T cell repertoires in COVID-19. Study details: Sites in the United States, Italy and Spain provided acute and convalescent COVID-19 samples. Sample material is recorded as cDNA or gDNA derived from T cells, B-cell-depleted T cells, or PBMCs.

Clones were read by immunoSEQ multiplex PCR, and TCRdb kept only the in-frame ones, dropping some. The sample yields about 130,000 clones, roughly 91% seen once. The V and J genes are TRBV6-5 and TRBJ1-2; D is unclear. The TCR originated in a man aged 60 to 75 with COVID-19, enrolled during active disease. Sequencing input: peripheral blood. CDR3 region: CASLRGDYGYTF. The CDR3 DNA reads as TGTGCCAGCCTCCGAGGTGACTATGGCTACACCTTC.